This T cell receptor (beta chain) was identified during a study of T cells after yellow fever vaccination. Across the study: Some fractions had low cell numbers, and these were prepared with SMART-Seq v4 Ultra Low Input.

Template switching by 5'RACE produced TCR cDNA, adding a universal primer site and UMIs. TCRdb reanalysed the 5' RACE reads using MiXCR and keeps one entry per CDR3 protein. Found here are approximately 70,000 distinct CDR3 sequences, around 7% of them singletons; the top ten hold over 25%. Study results and limitations: Booster samples showed a return of most primary-vaccination clones (under 98% CD4, approximately 88% CD8). The secondary response was weaker but peaked faster, day 5 versus 15.

The ends lost 0 bases at V and 1 base at J; junction bases unmatched: 10. Germline V gene lookup returns CDR1 DFQATT and CDR2 SNEGSKA (reference sequence). The CDR3 has 17 amino acids. This clonotype has just a few counts. Its cognate antigen is unknown. The chain joins TRBV20-1 to TRBJ2-5; 8 bases are shared with TRBD1. The sequence was obtained from a man between 18 and 35 years old who received the YFV17D yellow fever vaccine. Sequencing used CD8+ T cells sorted from PBMCs, obtained 9 to 10 days after the first yellow fever vaccination. The CDR3 coding sequence is TGCAGTGCTAGAGAGGGGTTAGGGACAGGCCCCCAAGAGACCCAGTACTTC. Amino acids: CSAREGLGTGPQETQYF.